Shown below are 21 T cell receptor beta chains from a single sample sequenced in a study of blood T cells in healthy people across ages. Using a J-beta primer mix together with a sample-barcoded 5' primer, a second PCR was run for about 6 to 11 cycles. TCRdb independently ran MiXCR on the 5' RACE reads; one entry per CDR3 protein. Of about 640,000 distinct CDR3 sequences in the sample, under 70% are singletons; the top ten hold approximately 37%. Sequencing input: blood. These receptors were taken from a man in his sixties in good health.

The CDR3 coding sequence is TGCGCCAGCAGCCCCCACGCGGTGAGCAATCAGCCCCAGCATTTT. This sequence encodes CASSPHAVSNQPQHF. The rearrangement uses TRBV4-1 and TRBJ1-5; D gene ambiguous. CDR1 is MGHRA and CDR2 is YSYEKL in the germline V gene. There are 15 residues in the CDR3. V lost 4 bases and J lost 1, with 11 bases in between.

About this clonotype itself: A much larger clone differs from this one at a single base, so this may be a read error. The CDR3 coding sequence is TGCAGCGTTGCCGTCAACCAAGAGACCCAGTTCTTC. The encoded protein is CSVAVNQETQFF. This chain connects TRBV29-1 to TRBJ2-1; unclear D gene. CDR1 and CDR2 (germline): SQVTM, ANQGSEA. The CDR3 covers 12 residues. V was clipped by 4 bases and J by 13 bases, with 17 bases between them.

This chain joins TRBV6-1 and TRBJ1-2, with 7 bases fitting TRBD1. V lost 4 bases and J lost 3; bases outside the gene matches: 14. CDR1 and CDR2 from the germline V gene are MNHNS and SASEGT. The CDR3 is 17 amino acids. This CDR3 is CASSGKGGTSIYYGYTF. The CDR3 DNA reads TGTGCCAGCAGTGGGAAAGGGGGCACATCGATATACTATGGCTACACCTTC.

This rearrangement joins TRBV18 to TRBJ2-7; 9 nucleotides line up with TRBD2. Germline CDR1 reads KGHSH; CDR2 reads LQKENI. The CDR3 extends over 17 amino acids. Trimming removed 0 bases from V and 6 bases from J; junction bases left unmatched: 12. CDR3 protein: CASSPPGILAGQFEQYF. For the CDR3, the DNA is TGTGCCAGCTCACCACCGGGGATTCTAGCGGGGCAGTTCGAGCAGTACTTC.

This chain connects TRBV5-1 to TRBJ2-1; D unresolved. The V and J ends lost 5 bases and 8 bases respectively, with 8 bases between them. Germline CDR1 and CDR2: SGHRS and YFSETQ. The CDR3 length is 11 residues. The CDR3 DNA reads TGCGCCAGCAGAGAGGCGTATGAGCAGTTCTTC. Its protein product is CASREAYEQFF. Filled out from reference TRBV5-1 and TRBJ2-1, the complete variable domain reads KAGVTQTPRYLIKTRGQQVTLSCSPISGHRSVSWYQQTPGQGLQFLFEYFSETQRNKGNFPGRFSGRQFSNSRSEMNVSTLELGDSALYLCASREAYEQFFGPGTRLTVL.

The chain is built from TRBV5-1 and TRBJ2-6; 11 nucleotides match TRBD1. This CDR3 contains 18 residues. Germline CDR1 and CDR2: SGHRS and YFSETQ. Trimming took 3 bases from V and 2 from J; bases not matched to a gene: 7. CDR3 protein: CASSSGQGALPGANVLTF. CDR3 DNA sequence: TGCGCCAGCAGCTCAGGACAGGGGGCGCTCCCTGGGGCCAACGTCCTGACTTTC. The full variable domain, with the rest looked up from reference TRBV5-1 and TRBJ2-6, is KAGVTQTPRYLIKTRGQQVTLSCSPISGHRSVSWYQQTPGQGLQFLFEYFSETQRNKGNFPGRFSGRQFSNSRSEMNVSTLELGDSALYLCASSSGQGALPGANVLTFGAGSRLTVL.

This rearrangement joins TRBV12-3 or TRBV12-4 to TRBJ2-1, with D maybe TRBD2 (7 bases). V was clipped by 9 bases and J by 4 bases, with 13 bases between them. This CDR3 spans 13 amino acids. The CDR3 DNA is TGTGCCAGTAAGGGGGGGCCGTACAATGAGCAGTTCTTC. This gives the protein CASKGGPYNEQFF.

V gene TRBV4-1 combines with J gene TRBJ2-3; 9 nucleotides line up with TRBD2. CDR1 is MGHRA, CDR2 YSYEKL, per germline. J lost 6 bases, V lost 4 bases, and 14 bases had no gene match. CDR3 length equals 17 residues. The CDR3 region has the DNA TGCGCCAGCAGCCCCAGCCGACTAGCGGAACACACGGATACGCAGTATTTT. Translation: CASSPSRLAEHTDTQYF.

With respect to this clonotype: Sequence at one end of the junction differs from germline and may be a read error. This rearrangement joins TRBV7-2 to TRBJ2-5; D remains unclear. The CDR3 loop spans 15 amino acids. Germline V gene lookup returns CDR1 SGHTA and CDR2 FQGNSA. CDR3 residues: CASSSLGLQREAQYF. CDR3 sequence (DNA): TGTGCCAGCAGCTCCCTAGGATTACAGCGAGAGGCCCAGTACTTC.

This clonotype has a count of ten or more. The rearrangement joins TRBV4-2 to TRBJ2-5; possibly TRBD1 or TRBD2 for D (7 bases each). Per the germline V gene, CDR1 is LGHNA and CDR2 is YNFKEQ. The length of the CDR3 is 14 residues. V lost 6 bases to trimming and J lost 5 bases, with 16 bases between them. The chain's CDR3 is CASSPGGAQETQYF. Here the CDR3 DNA reads TGTGCCAGCAGTCCAGGGGGGGCCCAGGAGACCCAGTACTTC.

As to this clonotype: Relative to the germline gene, one junction end is altered; a read error may explain this. The chain uses TRBV3-1 and TRBJ2-3, with 8 positions matching TRBD2. In germline, CDR1 is LGHDT, CDR2 YNNKEL (reference sequence). This CDR3 has 14 residues. CDR3 sequence reads: CASSPGTRSETQYF. The CDR3 bases are TGTGCCAGCAGCCCCGGGACTAGATCAGAAACGCAGTATTTT.

The V and J genes are TRBV6-6 and TRBJ1-1; 7 nucleotides match TRBD1. Germline CDR1 reads MNHNY; CDR2 reads SVGAGI (reference sequence). The CDR3 sequence is 15 residues long. V lost 4 bases to trimming and J lost 4 bases; unmatched junction nucleotides: 9. The CDR3 DNA follows: TGTGCCAGCAGTTCCATAGACAGGGTGAGCACTGAAGCTTTCTTT. Amino acid sequence: CASSSIDRVSTEAFF.

In this sample, this clonotype turned up a few times. This rearrangement joins TRBV6-1 to TRBJ2-5, with 7 bases fitting TRBD2. The CDR3 length is 15 residues. The germline V gene encodes CDR1 MNHNS and CDR2 SASEGT. J lost 3 bases, V lost 5 bases, and 9 bases had no gene match. In DNA form, the CDR3 reads TGTGCCAGCAGTAGGGGCGGGGGATTCGAAGAGACCCAGTACTTC. This gives the protein CASSRGGGFEETQYF.

The chain couples TRBV29-1 to TRBJ1-2, with no clear D. The CDR3 length is 12 residues. V gave up 7 bases and J gave up 2 bases, with 11 bases separating them. The germline V gene has CDR1 SQVTM and CDR2 ANQGSEA. This chain's CDR3 is CSAASTNYGYTF. Written as DNA, the CDR3 is TGCAGCGCCGCCTCCACCAACTATGGCTACACCTTC.

The rearrangement uses TRBV29-1 and TRBJ2-6; TRBD2 is a possible D gene (6 bases). This CDR3 contains 14 residues. V was cut by 6 bases and J by 0 bases, with 9 bases left in between. Germline lookup yields CDR1 SQVTM and CDR2 ANQGSEA. This chain's CDR3 is CSVRLDSGANVLTF. The CDR3 DNA reads TGCAGCGTACGACTAGACTCTGGGGCCAACGTCCTGACTTTC.

This clonotype came up a few times. V usage is TRBV20-1 and J usage is TRBJ2-4; 10 bases align to TRBD1. With the DNA end fitting TRBJ2-5 better, the J assignment may be wrong. The CDR3 runs to 15 residues. Germline V gives CDR1 DFQATT, CDR2 SNEGSKA (reference sequence). CDR3 nucleotide sequence: TGCAGTGCGCTCCCGGGACAGGGGCGTCGGGAGACCCAGTACTTC. Residues: CSALPGQGRRETQYF.

The chain carries TRBV14 and TRBJ1-2; D is unresolved. Per the germline V gene, CDR1 is SGHDN and CDR2 is FVKESK. The CDR3 contains 12 residues. Trimming took 1 base from V and 7 from J, leaving 7 bases between them. The CDR3 region is CASSQGIGGYTF. CDR3 bases: TGTGCCAGCAGCCAAGGAATCGGTGGCTACACCTTC.

This clonotype was detected a few times. This rearrangement joins TRBV4-1 to TRBJ1-4, with 7 bases that match TRBD1. The CDR3 runs 16 residues. Germline CDR1 and CDR2: MGHRA and YSYEKL. V lost 0 bases and J lost 7; bases outside the gene matches: 8. The CDR3 protein is CASSQEVVQGSEKLFF. The CDR3 bases are TGCGCCAGCAGCCAAGAAGTGGTACAGGGGAGTGAAAAACTGTTTTTT.

The chain joins TRBV10-3 to TRBJ2-4; D is possibly TRBD1 (6 bases). The DNA end is a closer match to TRBJ2-7, so the J assignment may be wrong. Germline lookup yields CDR1 ENHRY and CDR2 SYGVKD. The CDR3 consists of 13 residues. Written as DNA, the CDR3 is TGTGCCATCCGGGACGGGACAAGCTACGAGCAGTACTTC. Its protein product is CAIRDGTSYEQYF.

The chain links TRBV7-2 to TRBJ1-5, with D hard to call. The CDR3 consists of 13 residues. V was pared by 4 bases and J by 9 bases, with 13 bases between. The germline V gene encodes CDR1 SGHTA and CDR2 FQGNSA. CDR3 residues: CASSSGNGRPQHF. The CDR3 DNA reads TGTGCCAGCAGCTCCGGGAACGGGAGGCCCCAGCATTTT.

This CDR3 is CASSLDLPSYEQYF. The CDR3 DNA sequence: TGTGCCAGCAGCTTGGATTTGCCCTCCTACGAGCAGTACTTC. This chain joins TRBV5-4 and TRBJ2-7, with D hard to call. V lost 0 bases and J 0 bases, leaving 7 bases between the germline ends. This CDR3 contains 14 residues. Germline CDR1 and CDR2: SGHNT and YYREEE (reference sequence). The full variable domain, rest sourced from reference TRBV5-4 and TRBJ2-7, is ETGVTQSPTHLIKTRGQQVTLRCSSQSGHNTVSWYQQALGQGPQFIFQYYREEENGRGNFPPRFSGLQFPNYSSELNVNALELDDSALYLCASSLDLPSYEQYFGPGTRLTVT.